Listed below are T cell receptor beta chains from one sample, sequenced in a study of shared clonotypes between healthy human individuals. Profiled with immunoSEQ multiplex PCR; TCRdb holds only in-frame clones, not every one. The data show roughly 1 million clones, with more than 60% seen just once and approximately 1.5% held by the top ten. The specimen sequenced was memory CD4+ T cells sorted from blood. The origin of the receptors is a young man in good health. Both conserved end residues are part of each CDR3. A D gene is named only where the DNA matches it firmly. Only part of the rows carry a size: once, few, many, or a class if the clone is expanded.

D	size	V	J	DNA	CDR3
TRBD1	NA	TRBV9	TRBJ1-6	TGTGCCAGCAGCAACCGACAGGGGATCGTTTCACCCCTCCACTTT	CASSNRQGIVSPLHF
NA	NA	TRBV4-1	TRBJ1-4	TGCGCCAGCAGCCAAGAGTATGGGGAAAAACTGTTTTTT	CASSQEYGEKLFF
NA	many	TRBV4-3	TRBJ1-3	TGCGCCAGCAGCCAAGATGTCAGGATGAACTCTGGAAACACCATATATTTT	CASSQDVRMNSGNTIYF
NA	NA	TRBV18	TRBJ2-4	TGTGCCAGCTCACCAGATGCGGATCTAGCCAAAAACATTCAGTACTTC	CASSPDADLAKNIQYF
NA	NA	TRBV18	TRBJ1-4	TGTGCCAGCTCACCGGCCAGGACTAATGAAAAACTGTTTTTT	CASSPARTNEKLFF
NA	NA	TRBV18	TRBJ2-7	TGTGCCAGCTCACCACGAAAAGCTACGGGGGAGCAGTACTTC	CASSPRKATGEQYF
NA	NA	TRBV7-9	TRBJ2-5	TGTGCCAGCAGCTTATCGGGGGCGCGATATGTGACCCAGTACTTC	CASSLSGARYVTQYF
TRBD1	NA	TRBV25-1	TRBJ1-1	TGTGCCAGCAGTAAAGGGGTACAGGGGCGCGGCACTGAAGCTTTCTTT	CASSKGVQGRGTEAFF
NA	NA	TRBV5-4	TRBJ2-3	TGTGCCAGCAGCATGGGGGCTAGCACAGATACGCAGTATTTT	CASSMGASTDTQYF
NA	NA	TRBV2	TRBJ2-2	TGTGCCAGCACCCCGGGACTCGGCAACACCGGGGAGCTGTTTTTT	CASTPGLGNTGELFF
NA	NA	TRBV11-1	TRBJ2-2	TGTGCCAGCAGCTTACAGGGGACCGGGGAGCTGTTTTTT	CASSLQGTGELFF
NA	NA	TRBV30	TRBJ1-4	TGTGCCCTGATGGGGGGGGGTGAAAAACTGTTTTTT	CALMGGGEKLFF
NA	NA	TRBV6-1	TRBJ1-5	TGTGCCAGCATTGGGGATAGCAATCAGCCCCAGCATTTT	CASIGDSNQPQHF
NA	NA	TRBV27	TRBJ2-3	TGTGCCAGCAGTTCCCTCGAGGGACTCTTCACAGATACGCAGTATTTT	CASSSLEGLFTDTQYF
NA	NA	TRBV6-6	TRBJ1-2	TGTGCCAGCAGTTATAGTCAGGGAGGGTATGGCTACACCTTC	CASSYSQGGYGYTF